This TCR beta chain was found in a study of cytomegalovirus exposure and HLA in healthy donors. Study-wide results and caveats: The study had only CMV serostatus as immune exposure information. In a later analysis, across HLA loci, associated TCR counts were highest for DRB1, lowest for HLA-C. Being productive about 87% or about 30% of the time was typical of most TCR beta V segments in an earlier analysis.

CDR1 is SQVTM, CDR2 ANQGSEA, per germline. Trimming at V came to 7 bases and at J to 8 bases, leaving 9 bases not matched to a gene. CDR3 length equals 14 residues. Use of 60 Vbeta and 13 Jbeta primers characterized the PCR. Original handling: Approximately 11 million shared chains were among the 80 million or so unique TCR beta chains that a later analysis counted. Clones were read by immunoSEQ multiplex PCR, and TCRdb kept only the in-frame ones, dropping some. V, J and clone size reflect that table, while D and trimming were determined from the DNA. The table for this sample gives 95,000 to 150,000 clones. As concerns this clone: The antigen is undetermined.

Sequences were obtained from PBMCs. This chain joins TRBV29-1 and TRBJ2-6; 9 positions agree with TRBD1. This sequence was found in a middle-aged man in good health and CMV-seronegative. In DNA form, the CDR3 reads TGCAGCGCATGGACAGGGGCTGGCCCCAACGTCCTGACTTTC. It yields the protein CSAWTGAGPNVLTF.